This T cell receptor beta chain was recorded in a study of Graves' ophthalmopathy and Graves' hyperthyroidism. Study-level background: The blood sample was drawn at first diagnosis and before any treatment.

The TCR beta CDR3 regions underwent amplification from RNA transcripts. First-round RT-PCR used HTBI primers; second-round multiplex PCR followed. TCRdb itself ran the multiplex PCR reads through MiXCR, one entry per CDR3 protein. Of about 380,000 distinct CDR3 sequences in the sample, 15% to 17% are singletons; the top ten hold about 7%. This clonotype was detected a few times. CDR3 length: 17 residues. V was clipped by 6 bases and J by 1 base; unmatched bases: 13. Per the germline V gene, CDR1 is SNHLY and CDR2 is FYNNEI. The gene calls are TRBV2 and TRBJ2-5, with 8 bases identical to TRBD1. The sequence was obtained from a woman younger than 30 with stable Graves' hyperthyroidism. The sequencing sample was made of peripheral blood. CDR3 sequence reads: CASRGGTGNGGQETQYF. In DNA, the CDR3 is TGTGCCAGCAGGGGCGGGACAGGTAACGGCGGCCAAGAGACCCAGTACTTC.